This passage covers 10 T cell receptor beta chains from one sample sequenced in a study of cytomegalovirus exposure and HLA in healthy donors. Profiling relied on immunoSEQ multiplex PCR, and the TCRdb table lists in-frame clones only, not all of them. The sample carries approximately 180,000 clones, more than 75% recorded once. Sequencing used PBMCs. The origin of the receptors is a woman aged 25-40 years in good health and CMV-seronegative.

This clone was counted only a few times. The CDR3 here is CASSQGALNTGELFF. As DNA, the CDR3 is TGTGCCAGCAGCCAAGGGGCGCTGAACACCGGGGAGCTGTTTTTT. J is TRBJ2-2 and V is TRBV4-2; D gene uncertain. Per the germline V gene, CDR1 is LGHNA and CDR2 is YNFKEQ. V lost 1 base and J lost 1, with 7 bases in between. This CDR3 is built from 15 residues.

The V gene is TRBV29-1, the J gene TRBJ1-2, with D possibly matching TRBD1 (6 bases). Trimming shortened V by 6 bases and J by 4 bases, and 21 bases separated the two germline ends. Germline V gives CDR1 SQVTM, CDR2 ANQGSEA. The CDR3 is made up of 15 amino acids. The CDR3 DNA reads as TGCAGCGTCGGGGGCGGGGGGCGACCCCTCTATGGCTACACCTTC. Encoded protein: CSVGGGGRPLYGYTF.

The chain employs TRBV18 and TRBJ1-2; TRBD1 is a possible D gene (5 bases). CDR3 size: 15 residues. V lost 1 base and J lost 5, with 14 bases in between. CDR1 is KGHSH and CDR2 is LQKENI in the germline V gene. As DNA, the CDR3 is TGTGCCAGCTCACCACGGCAGGGTGGAGGGTATGGCTACACCTTC. This gives the protein CASSPRQGGGYGYTF.

V usage is TRBV6-5 and J usage is TRBJ1-1; TRBD1 might be the D (6 bases). The CDR3 loop spans 13 amino acids. Trimming pared 5 bases from V and 2 bases from J, leaving 9 bases between. Germline assignment: CDR1 MNHEY and CDR2 SVGAGI. CDR3 amino acids: CASSRTANTEAFF. CDR3 sequence (DNA): TGTGCCAGCAGTCGGACAGCCAACACTGAAGCTTTCTTT.

The chain carries TRBV5-6 and TRBJ1-1; 7 nucleotides match TRBD1. Losses at the gene ends were 4 bases for V and 4 bases for J; bases not matched to a gene: 10. This CDR3 contains 15 residues. Per germline, CDR1 SGHDT and CDR2 YYEEEE. CDR3: CASSPLTGRSTEAFF. The DNA for the CDR3 is TGTGCCAGCAGCCCGTTGACAGGGAGGAGCACTGAAGCTTTCTTT.

This rearrangement joins TRBV10-2 to TRBJ1-1; D is possibly TRBD1 (5 bases). Between the trimmed V and J ends, which lost 6 bases and 2 bases, there was a span of 13 bases. Germline CDR1 reads WSHSY; CDR2 reads SAAADI. The CDR3 covers 14 residues. CDR3 DNA: TGCGCCAGCAGGGACACGAAGGGCAACACTGAAGCTTTCTTT. Its translation is CASRDTKGNTEAFF.

This chain uses TRBV4-1 with TRBJ2-7, with 7 bases matching TRBD1. This CDR3 spans 13 amino acids. Germline V CDR1 and CDR2: MGHRA, YSYEKL. The junction had 4 bases not matched to a gene; V was cut back by 4 bases and J by 4 bases. CDR3 nucleotide sequence: TGCGCCAGCAGCCCAGGGGGAGTTTACGAGCAGTACTTC. Its protein is CASSPGGVYEQYF.

This sequence joins TRBV7-2 and TRBJ1-2, with 9 positions matching TRBD1. V dropped 1 base and J dropped 7; count of bases not matched to a gene: 10. Germline V gene lookup returns CDR1 SGHTA and CDR2 FQGNSA. This CDR3 region has 16 residues. The CDR3 nucleotides are TGTGCCAGCAGCTTAGTTGCCGTACAGGGGGCTGGTGGCTACACCTTC. Its protein is CASSLVAVQGAGGYTF.

The rearrangement links TRBV9 to TRBJ2-5; tentative D call: TRBD1 (5 bases). In germline, CDR1 is SGDLS, CDR2 YYNGEE. Trimming left V 4 bases short and J 0 bases short, with 16 bases between. The CDR3 contains 16 residues. Written as DNA, the CDR3 is TGTGCCAGCAGCCCCCCGTCAGGGTGGGACCAAGAGACCCAGTACTTC. Protein sequence: CASSPPSGWDQETQYF.

The chain joins TRBV6-5 to TRBJ2-1; 10 bases map to TRBD2. With 4 bases clipped from V and 7 bases from J, the junction kept 7 bases outside the gene matches. The CDR3 covers 15 residues. CDR1 is MNHEY, CDR2 SVGAGI, per germline. The CDR3 DNA is TGTGCCAGCAGTTCCAGCGGGGGGGCATTTAATGAGCAGTTCTTC. Its protein product is CASSSSGGAFNEQFF.